This TCR beta chain came from a study of OX40 agonist ivuxolimab in advanced cancers. Turning to the study itself: A mean age of around 63 years, range about 23 to 80, was recorded, and 70% to 85% were male. Earlier treatment with anti-PD-1, anti-PD-L1 or anti-CTLA-4 was permitted, and under 50% had received some. Three patients showed partial responses: one hepatocellular carcinoma and two cutaneous melanoma cases. General study points: Clonal expansion by week 6 occurred in CD4+ and CD8+ blood T cells (at 0.1 to 3.0 mg/kg).

In the case of this clone: No antigen is known for it.

Trimming took 3 bases from V and 4 from J, leaving 6 bases between them. CDR3 length: 12 amino acids. Germline V lookup: CDR1 WSHSY, CDR2 SAAADI. Data came from immunoSEQ multiplex PCR; TCRdb stores just in-frame clones and leaves some out. This table holds about 48,000 clones, 85% found once. The origin of this receptor is an adult with an advanced solid tumor such as melanoma, head and neck, liver or kidney cancer. The genes are TRBV10-2 and TRBJ1-1; D is undetermined. Sample: CD4+ or CD8+ T cells sorted from blood, taken in a trial of the OX40 agonist ivuxolimab. The CDR3 here is CASSDVSTEAFF. CDR3 bases: TGCGCCAGCAGTGACGTATCCACTGAAGCTTTCTTT.